Listed below are T cell receptor beta chains from one sample, sequenced in a study of human T cells and chemical hapten exposure. TCRdb fed the RACE reads into MiXCR, producing one record per CDR3 protein. Of around 180,000 distinct CDR3 sequences in the sample, around 30% were seen once. The sequencing here drew on whole blood, taken in connection with sensitization to the hapten diphenylcyclopropenone (DPC). These receptor sequences come from a woman between 25 and 40 years old with alopecia areata. Some clones in this sample may be carry-over from other donors' samples. CDR3s leave out the opening cysteine and the closing phenylalanine or tryptophan. The order of the fields is J gene, CDR3 length, V gene, CDR3 protein.

J gene: TRBJ2-3; CDR3 length: 12; V gene: TRBV10-3; CDR3 protein: AISDEGITDTQY
J gene: TRBJ2-3; CDR3 length: 14; V gene: TRBV4-1; CDR3 protein: ASSPRLAATTDTQY
J gene: TRBJ1-1; CDR3 length: 13; V gene: TRBV9; CDR3 protein: ASSLHDTRSTEAF
J gene: TRBJ1-6; CDR3 length: 12; V gene: TRBV25-1; CDR3 protein: ASSEIGGNSPLH
J gene: TRBJ2-5; CDR3 length: 13; V gene: TRBV28; CDR3 protein: ASSPASVGQETQY
J gene: TRBJ2-5; CDR3 length: 14; V gene: TRBV7-2; CDR3 protein: ASSLAGTVPKETQY
J gene: TRBJ1-5; CDR3 length: 11; V gene: TRBV29-1; CDR3 protein: SVSGNSNQPQH
J gene: TRBJ1-1; CDR3 length: 15; V gene: TRBV4-3; CDR3 protein: ASSQVLKGHLNTEAF
J gene: TRBJ1-1; CDR3 length: 12; V gene: TRBV6-5; CDR3 protein: ASRTDSLNTEAF
J gene: TRBJ2-3; CDR3 length: 12; V gene: TRBV6-5; CDR3 protein: ASSLTASTDTQY
J gene: TRBJ1-1; CDR3 length: 12; V gene: TRBV6-2/TRBV6-3; CDR3 protein: ASGRRTANTEAF
J gene: TRBJ2-3; CDR3 length: 14; V gene: TRBV3-1; CDR3 protein: ASSQETSGATDTQY
J gene: TRBJ1-1; CDR3 length: 9; V gene: TRBV29-1; CDR3 protein: SVESTAEAF
J gene: TRBJ2-1; CDR3 length: 14; V gene: TRBV7-2; CDR3 protein: ASSFFGGSSFNEQF
J gene: TRBJ2-7; CDR3 length: 13; V gene: TRBV5-1; CDR3 protein: ASSPLGTTGDEQY
J gene: TRBJ2-7; CDR3 length: 13; V gene: TRBV4-1; CDR3 protein: ASSQELAGEREQY
J gene: TRBJ2-7; CDR3 length: 9; V gene: TRBV7-9; CDR3 protein: ASSFGTQQY
J gene: TRBJ1-2; CDR3 length: 9; V gene: TRBV10-3; CDR3 protein: ATGQGTGYT
J gene: TRBJ2-1; CDR3 length: 13; V gene: TRBV9; CDR3 protein: ASSVGVSGNNEQF
J gene: TRBJ1-5; CDR3 length: 11; V gene: TRBV28; CDR3 protein: ASLTPGRKPQH
J gene: TRBJ1-1; CDR3 length: 10; V gene: TRBV28; CDR3 protein: ASSLWGVEAF
J gene: TRBJ1-4; CDR3 length: 12; V gene: TRBV28; CDR3 protein: ASSTGQVGEKLF
J gene: TRBJ1-5; CDR3 length: 17; V gene: TRBV20-1; CDR3 protein: SAIFTGTGGLYSNQPQH
J gene: TRBJ1-1; CDR3 length: 10; V gene: TRBV28; CDR3 protein: ASWTANTEAF
J gene: TRBJ2-1; CDR3 length: 10; V gene: TRBV20-1; CDR3 protein: SARGQDNEQF
J gene: TRBJ2-7; CDR3 length: 12; V gene: TRBV4-2; CDR3 protein: ASSPDGGTYEQY
J gene: TRBJ2-5; CDR3 length: 13; V gene: TRBV29-1; CDR3 protein: SVRGARRYQETQY
J gene: TRBJ1-1; CDR3 length: 12; V gene: TRBV29-1; CDR3 protein: SVDPTGLNTEAF
J gene: TRBJ2-7; CDR3 length: 15; V gene: TRBV7-2; CDR3 protein: ASSLGALAGGPYEQY
J gene: TRBJ2-1; CDR3 length: 15; V gene: TRBV21-1; CDR3 protein: ASSKGLAGALGREQF
J gene: TRBJ1-2; CDR3 length: 12; V gene: TRBV6-1; CDR3 protein: ASSDRLGGYGYT
J gene: TRBJ1-6; CDR3 length: 12; V gene: TRBV20-1; CDR3 protein: SADGQGNNSPLH
J gene: TRBJ2-5; CDR3 length: 12; V gene: TRBV24-1; CDR3 protein: ATSDPSGSETQY
J gene: TRBJ2-7; CDR3 length: 13; V gene: TRBV28; CDR3 protein: ASSSTSRGPYEQY
J gene: TRBJ2-2; CDR3 length: 12; V gene: TRBV7-3; CDR3 protein: ASSLTLLTGELF
J gene: TRBJ2-7; CDR3 length: 12; V gene: TRBV28; CDR3 protein: ASSRLAGRYEQY
J gene: TRBJ1-3; CDR3 length: 12; V gene: TRBV5-1; CDR3 protein: ASSLRGLGNTIY
J gene: TRBJ2-7; CDR3 length: 13; V gene: TRBV4-3; CDR3 protein: ASSQAPGQSFEQY